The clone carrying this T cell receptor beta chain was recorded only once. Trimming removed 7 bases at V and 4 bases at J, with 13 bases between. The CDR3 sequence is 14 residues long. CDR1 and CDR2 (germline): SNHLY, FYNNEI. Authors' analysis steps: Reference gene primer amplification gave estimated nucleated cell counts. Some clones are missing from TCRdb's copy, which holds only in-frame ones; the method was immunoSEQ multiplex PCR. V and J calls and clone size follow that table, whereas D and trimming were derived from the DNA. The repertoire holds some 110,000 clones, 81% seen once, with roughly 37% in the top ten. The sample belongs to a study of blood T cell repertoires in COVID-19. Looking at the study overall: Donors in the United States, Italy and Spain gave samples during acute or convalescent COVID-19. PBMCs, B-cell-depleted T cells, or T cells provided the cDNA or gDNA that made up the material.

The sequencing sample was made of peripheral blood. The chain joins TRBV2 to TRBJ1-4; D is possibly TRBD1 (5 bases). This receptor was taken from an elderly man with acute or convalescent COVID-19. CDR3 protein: CASKSSQGNEKLFF. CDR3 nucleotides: TGTGCCAGCAAAAGTAGCCAGGGTAATGAAAAACTGTTTTTT.